This T cell receptor beta chain emerged from a study of OX40 agonist ivuxolimab in advanced cancers. Study as a whole: One patient with hepatocellular carcinoma and two with cutaneous melanoma, three in all, had partial responses.

Profiled with immunoSEQ multiplex PCR; TCRdb holds only in-frame clones, not every one. Of some 54,000 clones detected, under 85% appear once; the ten largest clones hold 6.3%. Germline lookup yields CDR1 KGHSH and CDR2 LQKENI. V dropped 4 bases and J dropped 3 bases, with 13 bases sitting between them. CDR3 length: 15 amino acids. Whole-study results and caveats: Patients with a partial response at 0.1-3.0 mg/kg had among the lowest clonal expansion.

A word on this clone: Its specificity is unknown.

Specimen: CD4+ or CD8+ T cells sorted from blood, collected in a trial of the OX40 agonist ivuxolimab. The clonotype was recovered from an adult with an advanced solid tumor such as melanoma, head and neck, liver or kidney cancer. The rearrangement joins TRBV18 to TRBJ1-5; D gene ambiguous. CDR3 amino acids: CASSRENMANQPQHF. The CDR3 nucleotides read TGTGCCAGCTCACGGGAGAATATGGCCAATCAGCCCCAGCATTTT.